The 22 T cell receptor beta chains reported below all come from one sample, sequenced in a study of vaccination effects on CD4 cells after COVID-19. The table came from immunoSEQ multiplex PCR; TCRdb's copy has only in-frame clones and leaves some out. The data hold 50,000 to 65,000 clones, with around 80% observed a single time. ViraFEST used viral peptide pools to expand antigen-specific CD4+ T cells before sequencing. When around nine days of culture had elapsed, CD4+ T cells were isolated. Their antigens remain unidentified. The sample was CD4+ T cells from PBMCs cultured with HCoV-229E spike peptides, taken before COVID-19 vaccination. These receptors originate from a human donor who received a COVID-19 vaccine.

J is TRBJ2-7 and V is TRBV27; D not resolved. Germline CDR1 is MNHEY and CDR2 is SMNVEV (reference sequence). The CDR3 covers 14 residues. Deletions cut 2 bases from V and 2 bases from J, with 10 bases between. The CDR3 is CASSLRLGPYEQYV. Written as DNA, the CDR3 is TGTGCCAGCAGTTTAAGGCTTGGGCCCTACGAGCAGTACGTC.

The rearrangement joins TRBV3-1 (or the pseudogene TRBV3-2) to TRBJ2-1, with 8 bases aligning to TRBD2. The length of the CDR3 is 15 residues. V lost 1 base and J lost 2; bases outside the gene matches: 1. CDR1 and CDR2 (germline): LGHDT, YNNKEL (reference sequence). The CDR3 reads CASSQVGGAYNEQFF. The CDR3 DNA sequence: TGTGCCAGCAGCCAAGTCGGGGGGGCCTACAATGAGCAGTTCTTC.

The chain is built from TRBV3-1 (or the pseudogene TRBV3-2) and TRBJ1-1; 7 positions match TRBD1. Germline V gene lookup returns CDR1 LGHDT and CDR2 YNNKEL (reference sequence). This CDR3 has 14 residues. The V segment lost 4 bases and the J segment 5 bases; nucleotides outside the gene matches: 7. This CDR3 reads CASSPRGLGTEAFF. The DNA for the CDR3 is TGTGCCAGCAGCCCAAGGGGGCTGGGAACTGAAGCTTTCTTT.

This chain links TRBV10-3 with TRBJ2-5, with D tentatively TRBD1 or TRBD2 (5 bases each). This CDR3 contains 13 residues. Germline-derived CDR1 and CDR2 are ENHRY and SYGVKD. The V gene lost 3 bases and the J gene lost 2 bases, with 7 bases spanning the gap. The CDR3 bases are TGTGCCATCAGTGACAGGGAGCAAGAGACCCAGTACTTC. As protein: CAISDREQETQYF.

This clone has a handful of counts. V and J are TRBV19 and TRBJ2-4, with D unresolved. The ends were cut back, 6 bases at V and 3 bases at J, with 15 bases in the middle. Germline CDR1 and CDR2: LNHDA and SQIVND (reference sequence). There are 15 residues in the CDR3. The CDR3 region has the DNA TGTGCCAGTAGGATCTCAAACGGTGGCAAAAACATTCAGTACTTC. This sequence encodes CASRISNGGKNIQYF.

The gene calls are TRBV19 and TRBJ1-1; D ambiguous. Germline assignment: CDR1 LNHDA and CDR2 SQIVND (reference sequence). CDR3 length equals 14 residues. V lost 8 bases and J 0 bases, leaving 13 bases between the germline ends. This chain's CDR3 is CASVGFGLNTEAFF. The CDR3 nucleotides read TGTGCCAGTGTGGGGTTTGGGCTGAACACTGAAGCTTTCTTT.

This chain uses TRBV7-2 with TRBJ1-1, with a tentative D call TRBD1 (5 bases). This CDR3 has 17 residues. Germline V lookup: CDR1 SGHTA, CDR2 FQGNSA. V lost 2 bases to trimming and J lost 5 bases, with 21 bases between them. CDR3 protein: CASSLPRYGRATTEAFF. The DNA of the CDR3 is TGTGCCAGCAGCTTACCACGCTACGGCAGGGCGACTACTGAAGCTTTCTTT.

The CDR3 bases are TGCAGCGTCGGGTTCAGGGCCCAAGAGACCCAGTACTTC. It specifies CSVGFRAQETQYF. V and J are TRBV29-1 and TRBJ2-5, with a weak D call TRBD1 (5 bases). This CDR3 region has 13 residues. CDR1 is SQVTM and CDR2 is ANQGSEA in the germline V gene. Trimming took 6 bases from V and 1 from J, leaving 12 bases between them. Drawing the rest from reference TRBV29-1 and TRBJ2-5, the complete variable domain is SAVISQKPSRDICQRGTSLTIQCQVDSQVTMMFWYRQQPGQSLTLIATANQGSEATYESGFVIDKFPISRPNLTFSTLTVSNMSPEDSSIYLCSVGFRAQETQYFGPGTRLLVL.

V usage is TRBV6-1 and J usage is TRBJ2-6; 8 nucleotides align to TRBD1. The CDR3 loop spans 20 amino acids. The trim removed 4 bases at V and 1 base at J, leaving 15 bases unmatched. Germline CDR1 and CDR2: MNHNS and SASEGT. The CDR3 spells CASSVVRPGQVSSGANVLTF. CDR3 DNA sequence: TGTGCCAGCAGTGTAGTCAGACCGGGACAGGTATCTTCTGGGGCCAACGTCCTGACTTTC.

The rearrangement joins TRBV14 to TRBJ2-7, with D hard to call. The germline V gene has CDR1 SGHDN and CDR2 FVKESK. The CDR3 is 11 residues long. V lost 3 bases and J lost 1, with 1 base in between. CDR3 amino acids: CASSQSYEQYV. In nucleotides, the CDR3 is TGTGCCAGCAGCCAGTCCTACGAGCAGTACGTC.

The chain has TRBV5-5 and TRBJ2-3, with 8 bases matching TRBD2. The CDR3 sequence is 15 residues long. Per germline, CDR1 SGHKS and CDR2 YYEKEE (reference sequence). The ends lost 0 bases at V and 4 bases at J; junction bases unmatched: 4. The CDR3 here is CASSLAPGGPDTQYF. In DNA, the CDR3 is TGTGCCAGCAGCTTGGCCCCGGGGGGGCCAGATACGCAGTATTTT.

This sequence joins TRBV2 and TRBJ1-2, with TRBD1 identical over 8 bases. V shed 1 base, J shed 9 bases, and the junction held 10 bases outside the gene matches. Germline assignment: CDR1 SNHLY and CDR2 FYNNEI. This CDR3 contains 15 residues. The chain's CDR3 is CASSEGVTGGWSYTF. CDR3 bases: TGTGCCAGCAGTGAAGGAGTAACAGGGGGTTGGAGCTACACCTTC.

J is TRBJ1-2 and V is TRBV7-2; D is undetermined. The germline V and J ends were trimmed by 5 bases and 8 bases, with 15 bases remaining between them. Germline-derived CDR1 and CDR2 are SGHTA and FQGNSA. The CDR3 covers 13 residues. The CDR3 DNA reads as TGTGCCAGCAGCCCCAGCCCCAATCCCGGCTACACCTTC. It specifies CASSPSPNPGYTF.

V gene TRBV6-5 combines with J gene TRBJ2-5; D is uncertain. Germline CDR1 MNHEY, CDR2 SVGAGI. The CDR3 has 13 amino acids. V dropped 7 bases and J dropped 3 bases, with 12 bases sitting between them. The CDR3 DNA sequence: TGTGCCAGCACCTCCCCGGGTAAAGAGACCCAGTACTTC. This encodes CASTSPGKETQYF.

Worth noting for this clone: Other nucleotide sequences in the sample specify the same CDR3. V and J are TRBV7-2 and TRBJ2-2, with unresolved D. The CDR3 spans 13 residues. CDR1 SGHTA and CDR2 FQGNSA come from the germline V gene. Trimming cost V 4 bases and J 0 bases, with 3 bases left between them. The CDR3 spells CASSSSNTGELFF. CDR3 coding DNA: TGTGCCAGCAGCTCCTCGAACACCGGGGAGCTGTTTTTT.

This clone has just a few counts. The V gene is TRBV2, the J gene TRBJ1-1; TRBD1 might be the D (5 bases). Germline loops: CDR1 SNHLY, CDR2 FYNNEI. V lost 10 bases to trimming and J lost 7 bases, with 13 bases between them. This CDR3 region has 11 residues. CDR3 in DNA: TGTGCCACAAAACAGGACCGTGAAGCTTTCTTT. It yields the protein CATKQDREAFF.

This chain links TRBV9 with TRBJ2-1; 8 bases fit TRBD2. CDR3 length: 15 amino acids. J lost 5 bases, V lost 4 bases, and 8 bases had no gene match. Germline assignment: CDR1 SGDLS and CDR2 YYNGEE. The CDR3 sequence is CASSPFGGVNNEQFF. For the CDR3, the DNA is TGTGCCAGCAGCCCGTTCGGGGGGGTAAACAATGAGCAGTTCTTC.

This rearrangement joins TRBV5-6 to TRBJ2-1; D is ambiguous. The V end was cut by 1 base, the J end by 9 bases, with 23 bases between. This CDR3 region has 17 residues. The V gene's germline CDR1 is SGHDT and CDR2 YYEEEE. CDR3 loop: CASSLYVGQRLMGEQFF. Here the CDR3 DNA reads TGTGCCAGCAGCTTGTACGTCGGGCAACGGCTAATGGGTGAGCAGTTCTTC.

The chain joins TRBV5-4 to TRBJ2-5, with a weak D call TRBD1 (6 bases). The ends were cut back, 3 bases at V and 2 bases at J, with 14 bases in the middle. CDR3 size: 15 residues. Per the germline V gene, CDR1 is SGHNT and CDR2 is YYREEE (reference sequence). The CDR3 here is CASSSMTGHQETQYF. CDR3 bases: TGTGCCAGCAGCTCGATGACAGGCCATCAAGAGACCCAGTACTTC.

J is TRBJ2-4 and V is TRBV5-1; 11 nucleotides match TRBD2. CDR3 size: 14 residues. V lost 3 bases to trimming and J lost 8 bases; unmatched junction nucleotides: 4. The germline V gene has CDR1 SGHRS and CDR2 YFSETQ. DNA for the CDR3: TGCGCCAGCAGCTCGCTAGCGGGGGGTGACATTCAGTACTTC. This codes for CASSSLAGGDIQYF.

The chain carries TRBV29-1 and TRBJ1-4, with 11 bases matching TRBD1. Looked up from germline, CDR1 is SQVTM and CDR2 is ANQGSEA. Germline trimming cut 3 bases from V and 4 bases from J; bases unmatched to any gene: 4. The CDR3 has 15 amino acids. The CDR3 DNA reads TGCAGCGTTGATTTGGGACAGGGGGTTAATGAAAAACTGTTTTTT. Protein sequence: CSVDLGQGVNEKLFF. Full variable domain (rest looked up from reference TRBV29-1 and TRBJ1-4): SAVISQKPSRDICQRGTSLTIQCQVDSQVTMMFWYRQQPGQSLTLIATANQGSEATYESGFVIDKFPISRPNLTFSTLTVSNMSPEDSSIYLCSVDLGQGVNEKLFFGSGTQLSVL.

CDR3 nucleotides: TGCGCCAGCAGCCCCCTGTCAGGTACCACTGAAGCTTTCTTT. Amino acids: CASSPLSGTTEAFF. The V and J genes are TRBV5-1 and TRBJ1-1; D not resolved. The germline V gene has CDR1 SGHRS and CDR2 YFSETQ. The CDR3 loop spans 14 amino acids. The V and J ends lost 4 bases and 4 bases respectively, with 14 bases between them.